This TCR beta chain came from a study of cytomegalovirus exposure and HLA in healthy donors. The overall study: Earlier sequencing of approximately 180 million T cells yielded 90 million to 140 million unique TCR beta sequences. Findings and caveats of the study: There were several of the most significant clusters that appeared linked to common viral pathogens in a later analysis. Within an earlier analysis, most TCR beta V segments proved productive either about 87% or about 30% of the time.

Concerning this clone: The antigen remains undetermined.

13 Jbeta primers and 60 Vbeta primers were used for the PCR. Sequencing used immunoSEQ multiplex PCR; TCRdb keeps in-frame clones, though not all of them. This table holds about 100,000 clones, around three quarters found once. Germline V gene sequence: CDR1 GTSNPN, CDR2 SVGIG (reference sequence). The CDR3 runs 15 residues. V shed 2 bases, J shed 5 bases, and the junction held 10 bases outside the gene matches. This clonotype was obtained from a female donor in good health and CMV-seropositive. The source material was PBMCs. The J gene is TRBJ2-5, the V gene TRBV30, with TRBD2 matching 8 bases. This CDR3 reads CAWSPGGLRAETQYF. The CDR3 coding sequence is TGTGCCTGGAGTCCGGGGGGGCTGAGGGCCGAGACCCAGTACTTC.